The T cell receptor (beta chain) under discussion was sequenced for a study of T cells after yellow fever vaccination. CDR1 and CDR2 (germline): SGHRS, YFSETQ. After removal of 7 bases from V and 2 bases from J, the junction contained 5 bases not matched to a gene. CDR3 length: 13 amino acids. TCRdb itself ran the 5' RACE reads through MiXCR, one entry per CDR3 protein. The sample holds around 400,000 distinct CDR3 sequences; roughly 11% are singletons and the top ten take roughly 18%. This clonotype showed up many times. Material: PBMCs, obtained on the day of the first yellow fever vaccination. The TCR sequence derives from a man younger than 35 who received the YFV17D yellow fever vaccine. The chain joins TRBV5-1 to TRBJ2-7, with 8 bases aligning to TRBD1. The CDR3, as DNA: TGCGCCAGCGGCCGACAGGGGACCTACGAGCAGTACTTC. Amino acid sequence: CASGRQGTYEQYF.